The TCR beta chain under discussion was sequenced for a study of blood T cell repertoires in COVID-19. About the study: Italy, Spain and the United States were the sources of the convalescent and acute COVID-19 samples.

This clone appeared a single time. Germline V lookup: CDR1 SNHLY, CDR2 FYNNEI. V lost 6 bases and J 1 base, leaving 7 bases between the germline ends. The CDR3 has 12 amino acids. Authors' methods: Estimation of nucleated cell counts relied on the amplification of reference gene primers. Clones were read by immunoSEQ multiplex PCR, and TCRdb kept only the in-frame ones, dropping some. V, J and clone size derive from that table, while D and trimming were established from the DNA sequence. The sample contains 72,000 or so clones, around nine tenths of which appear only once. This rearrangement joins TRBV2 to TRBJ2-7; D is unclear. This clonotype was sampled from a woman in her fifties or sixties with acute or convalescent COVID-19. The specimen sequenced was peripheral blood. The DNA for the CDR3 is TGTGCCAGCAGAGCCGGGTCCTACGAGCAGTACTTC. Encoded protein: CASRAGSYEQYF.